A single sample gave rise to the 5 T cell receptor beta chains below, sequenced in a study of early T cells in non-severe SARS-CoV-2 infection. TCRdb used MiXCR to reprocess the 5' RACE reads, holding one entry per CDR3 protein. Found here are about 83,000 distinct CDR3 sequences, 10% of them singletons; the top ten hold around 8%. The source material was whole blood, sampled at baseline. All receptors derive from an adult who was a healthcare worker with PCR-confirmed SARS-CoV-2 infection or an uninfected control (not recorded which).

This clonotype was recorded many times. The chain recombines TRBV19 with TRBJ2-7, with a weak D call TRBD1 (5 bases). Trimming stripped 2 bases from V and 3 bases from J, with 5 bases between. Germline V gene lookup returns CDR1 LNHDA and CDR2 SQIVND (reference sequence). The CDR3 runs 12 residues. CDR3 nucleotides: TGTGCCAGTAGTATACAGGGCTACGAGCAGTACTTC. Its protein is CASSIQGYEQYF.

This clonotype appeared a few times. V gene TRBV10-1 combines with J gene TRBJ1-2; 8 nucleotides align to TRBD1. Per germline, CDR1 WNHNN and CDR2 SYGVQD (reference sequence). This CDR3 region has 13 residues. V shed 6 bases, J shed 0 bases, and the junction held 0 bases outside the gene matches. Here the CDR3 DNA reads TGCGCCAGCAGACAGGGGGCTAACTATGGCTACACCTTC. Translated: CASRQGANYGYTF.

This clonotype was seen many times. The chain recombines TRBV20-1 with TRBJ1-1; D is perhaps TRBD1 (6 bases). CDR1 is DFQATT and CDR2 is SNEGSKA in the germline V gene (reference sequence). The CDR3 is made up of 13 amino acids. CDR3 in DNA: TGCAGCCCAGGCAGGGGCATGAACACTGAAGCTTTCTTT. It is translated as CSPGRGMNTEAFF.

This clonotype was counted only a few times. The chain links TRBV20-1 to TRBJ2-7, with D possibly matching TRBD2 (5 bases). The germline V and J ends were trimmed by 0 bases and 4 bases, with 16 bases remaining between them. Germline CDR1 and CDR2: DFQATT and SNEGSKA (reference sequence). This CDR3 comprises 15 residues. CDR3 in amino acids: CSARDEAGPSYEQYF. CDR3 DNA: TGCAGTGCTAGAGATGAGGCGGGCCCCTCATACGAGCAGTACTTC.

CDR3 loop: CAWSVGLAGNNEQFF. Written as DNA, the CDR3 is TGTGCCTGGAGTGTTGGACTAGCGGGGAACAATGAGCAGTTCTTC. The rearrangement uses TRBV30 and TRBJ2-1, with 12 bases that match TRBD2. The germline gives CDR1 GTSNPN, CDR2 SVGIG (reference sequence). This CDR3 contains 15 residues. The V gene end was trimmed by 0 bases and the J gene end by 5 bases; junction bases not matched to a gene: 2.